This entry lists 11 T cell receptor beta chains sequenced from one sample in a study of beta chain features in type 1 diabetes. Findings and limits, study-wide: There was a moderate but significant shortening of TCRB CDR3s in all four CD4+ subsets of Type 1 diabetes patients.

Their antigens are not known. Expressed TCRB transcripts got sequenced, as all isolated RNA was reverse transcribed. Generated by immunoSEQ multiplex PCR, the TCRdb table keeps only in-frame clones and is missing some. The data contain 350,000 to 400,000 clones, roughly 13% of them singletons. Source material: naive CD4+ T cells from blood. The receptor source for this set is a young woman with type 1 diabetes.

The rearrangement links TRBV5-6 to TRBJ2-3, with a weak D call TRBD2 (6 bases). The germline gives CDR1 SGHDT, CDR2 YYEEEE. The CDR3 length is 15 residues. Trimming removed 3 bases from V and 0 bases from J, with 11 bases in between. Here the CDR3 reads CASSSSRGSTDTQYF. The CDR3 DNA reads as TGTGCCAGCAGCTCCTCCCGGGGGAGCACAGATACGCAGTATTTT.

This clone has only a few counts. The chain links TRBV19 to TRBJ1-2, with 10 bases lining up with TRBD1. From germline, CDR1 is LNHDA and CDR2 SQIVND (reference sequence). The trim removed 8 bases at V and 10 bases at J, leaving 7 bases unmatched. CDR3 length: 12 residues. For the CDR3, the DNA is TGTGCCAGTGCGTTTGGGACAGGGGCCTACACCTTC. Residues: CASAFGTGAYTF.

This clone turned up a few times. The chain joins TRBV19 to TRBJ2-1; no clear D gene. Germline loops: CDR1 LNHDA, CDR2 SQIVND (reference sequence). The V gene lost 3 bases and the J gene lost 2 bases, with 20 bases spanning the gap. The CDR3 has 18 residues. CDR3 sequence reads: CASSITGLGLFTYNEQFF. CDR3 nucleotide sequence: TGTGCCAGTAGTATTACCGGTCTTGGGCTATTCACCTACAATGAGCAGTTCTTC.

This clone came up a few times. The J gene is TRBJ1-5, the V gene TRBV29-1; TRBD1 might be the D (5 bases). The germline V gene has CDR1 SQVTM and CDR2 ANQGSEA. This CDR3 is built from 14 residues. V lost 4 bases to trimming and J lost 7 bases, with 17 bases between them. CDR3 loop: CSVAGGVGEQPQHF. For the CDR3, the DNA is TGCAGCGTTGCAGGAGGGGTTGGTGAGCAGCCCCAGCATTTT.

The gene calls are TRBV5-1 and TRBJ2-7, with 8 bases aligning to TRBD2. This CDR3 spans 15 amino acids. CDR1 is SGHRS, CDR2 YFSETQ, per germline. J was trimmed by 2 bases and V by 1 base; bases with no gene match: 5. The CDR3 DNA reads TGCGCCAGCAGCTTGCTTCCGGGACTAGCCTACGAGCAGTACTTC. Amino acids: CASSLLPGLAYEQYF.

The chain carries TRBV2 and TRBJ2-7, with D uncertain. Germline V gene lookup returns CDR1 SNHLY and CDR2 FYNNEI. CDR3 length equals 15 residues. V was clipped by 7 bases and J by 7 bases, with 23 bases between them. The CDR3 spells CASNTPAAREWEQYF. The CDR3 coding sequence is TGTGCCAGCAACACGCCGGCGGCTAGAGAATGGGAGCAGTACTTC.

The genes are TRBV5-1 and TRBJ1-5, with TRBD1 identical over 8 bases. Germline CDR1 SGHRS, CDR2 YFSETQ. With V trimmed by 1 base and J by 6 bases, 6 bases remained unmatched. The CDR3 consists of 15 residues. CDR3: CASSLTGGAGQPQHF. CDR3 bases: TGCGCCAGCAGCTTGACAGGGGGTGCGGGTCAGCCCCAGCATTTT.

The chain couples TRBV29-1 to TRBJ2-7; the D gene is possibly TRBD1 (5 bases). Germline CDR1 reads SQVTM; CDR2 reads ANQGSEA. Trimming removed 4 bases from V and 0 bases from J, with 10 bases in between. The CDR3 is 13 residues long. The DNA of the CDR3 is TGCAGCGTTGGTGGGGCTAACTCCTACGAGCAGTACTTC. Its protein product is CSVGGANSYEQYF.

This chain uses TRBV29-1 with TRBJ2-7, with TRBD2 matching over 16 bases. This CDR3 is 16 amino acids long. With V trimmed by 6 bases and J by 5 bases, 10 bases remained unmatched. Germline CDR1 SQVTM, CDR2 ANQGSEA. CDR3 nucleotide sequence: TGCAGCGTATCCCGGGGACTAGCGGGAGGGGGCAACGAGCAGTACTTC. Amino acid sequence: CSVSRGLAGGGNEQYF.

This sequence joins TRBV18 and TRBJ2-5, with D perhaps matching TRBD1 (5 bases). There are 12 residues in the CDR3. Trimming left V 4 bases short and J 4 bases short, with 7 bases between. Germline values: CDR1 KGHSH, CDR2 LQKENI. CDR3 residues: CASSQGIETQYF. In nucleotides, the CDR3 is TGTGCCAGCTCACAGGGGATAGAGACCCAGTACTTC. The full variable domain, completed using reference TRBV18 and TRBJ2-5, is NAGVMQNPRHLVRRRGQEARLRCSPMKGHSHVYWYRQLPEEGLKFMVYLQKENIIDESGMPKERFSAEFPKEGPSILRIQQVVRGDSAAYFCASSQGIETQYFGPGTRLLVL.

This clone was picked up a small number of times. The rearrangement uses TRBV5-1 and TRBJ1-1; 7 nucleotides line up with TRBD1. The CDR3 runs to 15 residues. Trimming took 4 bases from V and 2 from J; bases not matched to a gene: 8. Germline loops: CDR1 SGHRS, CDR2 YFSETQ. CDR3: CASSPGQLLNTEAFF. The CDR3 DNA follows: TGCGCCAGCAGCCCGGGACAGCTCCTAAACACTGAAGCTTTCTTT.